These 9 T cell receptor beta chains originate from one sample sequenced in a study of shared clonotypes between healthy human individuals (dated by TCRdb to about 2020). Libraries came from the immunoSEQ multiplex PCR assay. TCRdb holds this immuneACCESS table with in-frame rearrangements only. Some clones are missing; in checked studies, unresolved V genes explain under half, and the rest has no known cause. The sample yields about a million clones; roughly 75% were counted once. The ten largest clones represent approximately 1.5% of the sample. Specimen: memory CD4+ T cells sorted from blood. The cell subset or site tag for this specimen amounts to: CD45RA-negative fraction. Receptor source: a man between 18 and 29 years old in good health.

This rearrangement joins TRBV29-1 to TRBJ2-1; D gene ambiguous. CDR3 length: 12 amino acids. The V and J ends lost 6 bases and 9 bases respectively, with 15 bases between them. Germline CDR1 reads SQVTM; CDR2 reads ANQGSEA. CDR3 bases: TGCAGCGTGGCCCGATCTGTGGGTGAGCAGTTCTTC. Protein: CSVARSVGEQFF.

The J gene is TRBJ1-5, the V gene TRBV19, with 7 positions matching TRBD1. The V segment lost 6 bases and the J segment 15 bases; nucleotides outside the gene matches: 14. The germline gives CDR1 LNHDA, CDR2 SQIVND (reference sequence). CDR3 length: 13 residues. CDR3: CASRPAPNGQAHF. CDR3 nucleotide sequence: TGTGCCAGTAGACCCGCTCCCAACGGACAGGCGCATTTT.

V and J are TRBV25-1 and TRBJ1-1; D ambiguous. Trimming removed 8 bases from V and 1 base from J, with 11 bases in between. The CDR3 extends over 13 amino acids. In germline, CDR1 is MGHDK, CDR2 SYGVNS. CDR3 nucleotides: TGTGCCAGCGGGGTGACGGGGAACACTGAAGCTTTCTTT. Protein sequence: CASGVTGNTEAFF.

This chain links TRBV6-1 with TRBJ2-3, with TRBD1 matching over 11 bases. CDR1 is MNHNS and CDR2 is SASEGT in the germline V gene. After removal of 4 bases from V and 6 bases from J, the junction contained 9 bases not matched to a gene. The CDR3 sequence is 16 residues long. This chain's CDR3 is CASSVGDRGNRDTQYF. The CDR3 region has the DNA TGTGCCAGCAGTGTAGGGGACAGGGGGAACAGGGATACGCAGTATTTT.

Only a few counts were recorded for this clone. This chain joins TRBV9 and TRBJ2-7, with TRBD2 matching 8 bases. J was trimmed by 7 bases and V by 0 bases; bases with no gene match: 6. CDR3 length: 14 amino acids. Germline CDR1 and CDR2: SGDLS and YYNGEE. The CDR3 is CASSVAGGPGEQYF. The DNA of the CDR3 is TGTGCCAGCAGCGTAGCGGGAGGGCCAGGTGAGCAGTACTTC.

The chain links TRBV6-1 to TRBJ2-1; D is perhaps TRBD2 (5 bases). There are 15 residues in the CDR3. The ends were cut back, 2 bases at V and 2 bases at J, with 10 bases in the middle. Germline lookup yields CDR1 MNHNS and CDR2 SASEGT. The CDR3 protein is CASSERTGAYNEQFF. In DNA, the CDR3 is TGTGCCAGCAGTGAAAGGACTGGGGCCTACAATGAGCAGTTCTTC.

V gene TRBV6-5 combines with J gene TRBJ2-7; D perhaps matches TRBD2 (5 bases). V was cut by 10 bases and J by 3 bases, with 13 bases left in between. CDR1 and CDR2 from the germline V gene are MNHEY and SVGAGI. The length of the CDR3 is 12 residues. The CDR3 is CATRGRGYEQYF. In nucleotides, the CDR3 is TGTGCCACCCGGGGTCGTGGCTACGAGCAGTACTTC.

This clone showed up just a few times. The chain combines TRBV5-1 with TRBJ2-5; D might be TRBD1 or TRBD2, each matching 5 bases. The V gene lost 4 bases and the J gene lost 1 base, with 14 bases spanning the gap. Germline CDR1 reads SGHRS; CDR2 reads YFSETQ. The CDR3 loop spans 15 amino acids. The CDR3 DNA is TGCGCCAGCAGCCGGGGTGGGGGTTCCCAAGAGACCCAGTACTTC. This codes for CASSRGGGSQETQYF.

This chain joins TRBV10-3 and TRBJ2-1, with a tentative D call TRBD1 (5 bases). From germline, CDR1 is ENHRY and CDR2 SYGVKD. This CDR3 region has 14 residues. Trimming left V 5 bases short and J 3 bases short, with 11 bases between. The DNA of the CDR3 is TGTGCCATCAGTCGCCAGGGAAGCTACAATGAGCAGTTCTTC. Protein product: CAISRQGSYNEQFF.